The T cell receptor beta chain under discussion was sequenced for a study of blood T cells in healthy people across ages. This clonotype was seen at least ten times. The CDR3 length is 14 residues. Trimming shortened V by 5 bases and J by 2 bases, and 13 bases separated the two germline ends. Germline V CDR1 and CDR2: SGHTA, FQGNSA. A J-beta primer mix and a sample-barcoded 5' primer were used in a second PCR of about 7 to 11 cycles. TCRdb called the 5' RACE reads again in MiXCR, with one record for every CDR3 protein. The data show fewer than 700,000 distinct CDR3 sequences, over 40% seen once. The sequenced sample was blood. The chain couples TRBV7-2 to TRBJ2-7; maybe TRBD1 (5 bases). The source of this sequence is an elderly man in good health. The CDR3 here is CASSHRNRPYEQYF. The CDR3 DNA follows: TGTGCCAGCAGCCATAGGAACAGGCCCTACGAGCAGTACTTC.